Listed below are T cell receptor beta chains from one sample, sequenced in a study of blood T cell repertoires in COVID-19. Sequenced by immunoSEQ multiplex PCR; TCRdb stores in-frame clones only, minus some. Here the sample spans 210,000 or so clones, 75% to 85% being singletons. The specimen sequenced was peripheral blood. These receptor sequences come from a man over 45 with COVID-19, enrolled during active disease. CDR3s include the opening cysteine and the closing phenylalanine or tryptophan. The D gene is left open where the match is weak. Size values are once, few and many counts, or a class for expanded clones, and some rows have none.

J: TRBJ1-2; size: -; D: -; V: TRBV12-3/TRBV12-4; CDR3: CASSRDRNYGYTF; DNA: TGTGCCAGCAGCCGAGACAGGAACTATGGCTACACCTTC
J: TRBJ1-5; size: -; D: -; V: TRBV30; CDR3: CAWSGRGRGNQPQHF; DNA: TGTGCCTGGAGTGGGAGGGGCCGAGGCAATCAGCCCCAGCATTTT
J: TRBJ2-1; size: -; D: -; V: TRBV6-6; CDR3: CASSTSRTPEGNEQFF; DNA: TGTGCCAGCAGTACTTCTCGAACACCGGAGGGCAATGAGCAGTTCTTC
J: TRBJ2-4; size: -; D: -; V: TRBV28; CDR3: CASSLFGSLAKNIQYF; DNA: TGTGCCAGCAGTTTATTCGGGAGCTTAGCCAAAAACATTCAGTACTTC
J: TRBJ2-5; size: -; D: -; V: TRBV10-3; CDR3: CAISDQEETQYF; DNA: TGTGCCATCAGTGACCAGGAAGAGACCCAGTACTTC
J: TRBJ2-7; size: -; D: -; V: TRBV30; CDR3: CAWSPGLILEQYF; DNA: TGTGCCTGGAGTCCAGGTTTGATCCTCGAGCAGTACTTC
J: TRBJ1-6; size: -; D: -; V: TRBV7-2; CDR3: CASSSGGRGRSYNSPLHF; DNA: TGTGCCAGCAGCTCCGGAGGGCGGGGGAGGTCCTATAATTCACCCCTCCACTTT
J: TRBJ1-5; size: few; D: TRBD1; V: TRBV2; CDR3: CASSPTGGYQPQHF; DNA: TGTGCCAGCAGCCCAACAGGGGGCTATCAGCCCCAGCATTTT
J: TRBJ2-7; size: -; D: -; V: TRBV19; CDR3: CASSITGTRTYEQYF; DNA: TGTGCCAGTAGTATTACCGGGACAAGGACCTACGAGCAGTACTTC
J: TRBJ2-3; size: -; D: -; V: TRBV5-1; CDR3: CASSSAGVLADTQYF; DNA: TGCGCCAGCAGTTCTGCCGGGGTTTTGGCAGATACGCAGTATTTT
J: TRBJ1-6; size: -; D: TRBD1; V: TRBV3-1/TRBV3-2; CDR3: CASSITRTGFNSPLHF; DNA: TGTGCCAGCAGCATAACGCGGACAGGGTTTAATTCACCCCTCCACTTT
J: TRBJ1-1; size: -; D: -; V: TRBV5-4; CDR3: CASSWGSPGGYDTEAFF; DNA: TGTGCCAGCAGCTGGGGGAGCCCCGGGGGATATGACACTGAAGCTTTCTTT
J: TRBJ2-5; size: -; D: -; V: TRBV30; CDR3: CASRLVGETQYF; DNA: TGTGCCTCCCGACTAGTCGGAGAGACCCAGTACTTC
J: TRBJ2-1; size: -; D: -; V: TRBV15; CDR3: CATSRETSKRVNEQFF; DNA: TGTGCCACCAGCAGAGAGACTAGTAAGAGGGTCAATGAGCAGTTCTTC
J: TRBJ2-7; size: few; D: TRBD1; V: TRBV24-1; CDR3: CATSDSSGGYEQYF; DNA: TGTGCCACCAGTGATTCTTCAGGGGGCTACGAGCAGTACTTC
J: TRBJ1-5; size: -; D: -; V: TRBV28; CDR3: CASRSYLYQPQHF; DNA: TGTGCCAGCAGGTCTTATTTGTATCAGCCCCAGCATTTT
J: TRBJ1-4; size: -; D: -; V: TRBV9; CDR3: CASSVDSYNEKLFF; DNA: TGTGCCAGCAGCGTAGACAGTTATAATGAAAAACTGTTTTTT
J: TRBJ2-3; size: -; D: -; V: TRBV7-3; CDR3: CASSLSRGTDTQYF; DNA: TGTGCCAGCAGCTTAAGTCGGGGCACAGATACGCAGTATTTT
J: TRBJ1-1; size: -; D: -; V: TRBV18; CDR3: CASSPQGGDTEAFF; DNA: TGTGCCAGCTCACCACAAGGGGGTGACACTGAAGCTTTCTTT
J: TRBJ2-3; size: once; D: TRBD2; V: TRBV5-1; CDR3: CASSPLAGGPTDTQYF; DNA: TGCGCCAGCAGCCCGCTAGCGGGGGGGCCGACAGATACGCAGTATTTT
J: TRBJ1-3; size: -; D: -; V: TRBV4-2; CDR3: CASSQEYGRTRDTIYF; DNA: TGTGCCAGCAGCCAAGAGTACGGACGAACGAGGGACACCATATATTTT